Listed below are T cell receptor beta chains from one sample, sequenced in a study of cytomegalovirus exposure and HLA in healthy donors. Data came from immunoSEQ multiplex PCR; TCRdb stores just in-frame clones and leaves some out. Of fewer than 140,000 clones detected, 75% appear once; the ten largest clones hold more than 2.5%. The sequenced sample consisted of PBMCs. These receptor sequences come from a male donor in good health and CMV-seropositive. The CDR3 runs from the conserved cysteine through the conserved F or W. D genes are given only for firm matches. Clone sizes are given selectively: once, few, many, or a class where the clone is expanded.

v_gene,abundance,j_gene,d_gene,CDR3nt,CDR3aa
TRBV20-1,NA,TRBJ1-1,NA,TGCAGTGCTAGGAGGACTGAAGCTTTCTTT,CSARRTEAFF
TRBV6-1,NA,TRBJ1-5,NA,TGTGCCAGCAGTGAAAACAGGAATCAGCCCCAGCATTTT,CASSENRNQPQHF
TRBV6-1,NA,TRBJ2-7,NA,TGTGCCAGCAGTGACGGGACACCCTACGAGCAGTACTTC,CASSDGTPYEQYF
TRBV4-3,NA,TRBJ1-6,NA,TGCGCCAGCAGCCAAGATGGACGCACGGGGATTCCCCTCCACTTT,CASSQDGRTGIPLHF
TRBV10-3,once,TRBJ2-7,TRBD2,TGTGCCATCAGCCCTAGCGGGTTTGCCTACGAGCAGTACTTC,CAISPSGFAYEQYF
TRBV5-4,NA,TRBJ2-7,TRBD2,TGTGCGTTTAGCGGGAGTGGGTACGAGCAGTACTTC,CAFSGSGYEQYF
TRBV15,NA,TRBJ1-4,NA,TGTGCCACCAGCAGAGATTTGGGGCGCGGTGAAAAACTGTTTTTT,CATSRDLGRGEKLFF
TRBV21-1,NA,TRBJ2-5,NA,TGTGCCAGCACCACTTCTAGCGGAGGTCTCCAAGAGACCCAGTACTTC,CASTTSSGGLQETQYF
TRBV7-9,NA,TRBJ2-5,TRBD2,TGTGCCAGCAGCTCCCCGGGGAGGGACCAAGAGACCCAGTACTTC,CASSSPGRDQETQYF
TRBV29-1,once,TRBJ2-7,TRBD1,TGCAGCGTCGGGACAGGGGCCTACGAGCAGTACTTC,CSVGTGAYEQYF
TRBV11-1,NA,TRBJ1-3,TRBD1,TGTGCCAGCAGCTTGCCCGGGACAGATTTTGGAAACACCATATATTTT,CASSLPGTDFGNTIYF
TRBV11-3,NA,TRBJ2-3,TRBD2,TGTGCCAGCAGCTTAAGTCGACTAGCCTCAGATACGCAGTATTTT,CASSLSRLASDTQYF
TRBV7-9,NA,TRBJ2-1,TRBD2,TGTGCCAGCAGCTTCGGACTAGCGGCCTACAATGAGCAGTTCTTC,CASSFGLAAYNEQFF
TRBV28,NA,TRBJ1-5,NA,TGTGCCAGCAGTTTGGCAGGAACCTATCAGCCCCAGCATTTT,CASSLAGTYQPQHF
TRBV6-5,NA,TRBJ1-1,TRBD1,TGTGCCAGCAGTTATGGGACAGGGGGGGAAGCTTTCTTT,CASSYGTGGEAFF
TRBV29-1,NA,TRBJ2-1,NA,TGCAGCGTTGAAGTTGTCCGGGGCTACAATGAGCAGTTCTTC,CSVEVVRGYNEQFF
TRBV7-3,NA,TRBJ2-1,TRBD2,TGTGCCAGCAGCTTAGGACTAGCGGGGGGGCGTAACAATGAGCAGTTCTTC,CASSLGLAGGRNNEQFF
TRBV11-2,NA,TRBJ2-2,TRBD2,TGTGCCAGCATGGGACTAAACACCGGGGAGCTGTTTTTT,CASMGLNTGELFF
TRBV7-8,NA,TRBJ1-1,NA,TGTGCCAGCAGCTCCCCATGGGGTCAGGGGACGAACACTGAAGCTTTCTTT,CASSSPWGQGTNTEAFF
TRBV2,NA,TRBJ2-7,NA,TGTGCCAGCAGGGGACTGGGAAGCTCCTACGAGCAGTACTTC,CASRGLGSSYEQYF
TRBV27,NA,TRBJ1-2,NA,TGTGCCAGCACGACCTGGGGGGGTAGTTATGGCTACACCTTC,CASTTWGGSYGYTF
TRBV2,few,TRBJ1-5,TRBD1,TGTGCCAGCAGTCGACAGGGGGCCTATCAGCCCCAGCATTTT,CASSRQGAYQPQHF
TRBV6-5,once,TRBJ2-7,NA,TGTGCCAGCAGTTACTCGTTTGCGACGGGGTCCGCCGAGCAGTACTTC,CASSYSFATGSAEQYF
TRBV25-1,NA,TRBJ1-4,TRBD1,TGTGCCAGCAGTGACCAGACAGGGGGCGCAGAAAAACTGTTTTTT,CASSDQTGGAEKLFF
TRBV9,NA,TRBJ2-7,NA,TGTGCCAGCAGCGTAGCCGGGGGGCTAGGCGAGCAGTACTTC,CASSVAGGLGEQYF
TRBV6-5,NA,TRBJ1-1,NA,TGTGCCAGCAGCGGGAACACTGAAGCTTTCTTT,CASSGNTEAFF
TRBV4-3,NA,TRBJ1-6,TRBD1,TGCGCCAGCAGCCAAACCCCGGGACAGGGTTCACCCCTCCACTTT,CASSQTPGQGSPLHF
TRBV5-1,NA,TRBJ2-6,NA,TGCGCCAGCAGCCTTGTGTTCTCTGGGGCCAACGTCCTGACTTTC,CASSLVFSGANVLTF
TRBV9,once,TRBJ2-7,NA,TGTGCCAGCAGCGTAGGAGGAAGCGGGTACGAGCAGTACTTC,CASSVGGSGYEQYF
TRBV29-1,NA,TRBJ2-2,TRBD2,TGCAGCGCGCTTGGGGGGGCCGGGGAGCTGTTTTTT,CSALGGAGELFF
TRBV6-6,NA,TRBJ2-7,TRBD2,TGTGCCAGCAGTTACATTGCGGCGGGGGTCTACGAGCAGTACTTC,CASSYIAAGVYEQYF
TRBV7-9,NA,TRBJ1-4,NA,TGTGCCAGCAGCCCCCCAGGAATCGAAAAACTGTTTTTT,CASSPPGIEKLFF
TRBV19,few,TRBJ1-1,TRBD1,TGTGCCACTAGGCTGGACAGGGGGCCGGGGATGAACACTGAAGCTTTCTTT,CATRLDRGPGMNTEAFF
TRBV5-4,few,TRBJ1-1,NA,TGTGCCAGCAGCATGGTACAGGGTAAGACTTTCTTT,CASSMVQGKTFF
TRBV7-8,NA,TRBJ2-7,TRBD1,TGTGCCAGCAGCTTAGCGCTTCCCCGGACAGGGTCGGTCGAGCAGTACTTC,CASSLALPRTGSVEQYF
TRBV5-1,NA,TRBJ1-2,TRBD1,TGCGCCAGCAGCTTGGAGGACAGGGGGAGGGGCTACACCTTC,CASSLEDRGRGYTF
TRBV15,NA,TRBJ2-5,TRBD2,TGTGCCACCAGCAGAGGGATTTCGACTAGCGGGAGCCTGGAGACCCAGTACTTC,CATSRGISTSGSLETQYF
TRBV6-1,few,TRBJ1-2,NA,TGTGCCAGCAACTTGGGGAGTAACTATGGCTACCCCTTC,CASNLGSNYGYPF
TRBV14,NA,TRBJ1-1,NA,TGTGCCAGCAGCCAAGATCATGATAGGAGTGAAGCTTTCTTT,CASSQDHDRSEAFF
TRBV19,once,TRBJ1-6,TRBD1,TGTGCCAGTAGTATCGTCCCCCAAGGGACAGGGGATTCACCCCTCCACTTT,CASSIVPQGTGDSPLHF
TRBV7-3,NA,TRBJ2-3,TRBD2,TGTGCCAGCAGCTTCAGCGGGGACCGCACAGATACGCAGTATTTT,CASSFSGDRTDTQYF
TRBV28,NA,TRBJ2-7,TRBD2,TGTGCCAGCATCGGGGGGGCCTACGAGCAGTACTTC,CASIGGAYEQYF
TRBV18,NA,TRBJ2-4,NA,TGTGCCAGCTCACCGGAGGGGAGTAGTGTGGGGGCCAAAAACATTCAGTACTTC,CASSPEGSSVGAKNIQYF
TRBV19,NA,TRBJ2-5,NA,TGTGCCAGTAGTATTGGGGCAGGGGCGTCAGAGACCCAGTACTTC,CASSIGAGASETQYF
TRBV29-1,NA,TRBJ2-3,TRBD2,TGCAGCGTCTTAACTAGCGGGAGGGCAGGGGATACGCAGTATTTT,CSVLTSGRAGDTQYF
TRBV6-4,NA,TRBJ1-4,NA,TGTGCCAGCAGTGCGGGGTTGGGTGAAAAACTGTTTTTT,CASSAGLGEKLFF
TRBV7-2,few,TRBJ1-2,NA,TGTGCCAGCACCCAATCAGTGACCGGGGGCTACACCTTC,CASTQSVTGGYTF
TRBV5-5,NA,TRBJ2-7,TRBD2,TGTGCCAGCAGCTCGGGACTAGCGGGAGGTTACGAGCAGTACTTC,CASSSGLAGGYEQYF
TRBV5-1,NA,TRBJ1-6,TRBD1,TGCGCCAGCAGCTTAAGGACAGGGCGAAATTCACCCCTCCACTTT,CASSLRTGRNSPLHF
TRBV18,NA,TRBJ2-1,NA,TGTGCCAGCTCACCACTCGGCAATGAGCAGTTCTTC,CASSPLGNEQFF